The rows below give T cell receptor beta chains drawn from one sample of a study of CD8+ T cells in alopecia areata. Repertoires were generated with immunoSEQ multiplex PCR, while TCRdb's copy carries only in-frame clones and drops some. The sample includes 150,000 to 200,000 clones, around 64% of them seen just once. The sequencing used CD8+ T cells sorted from blood, collected at week 0. These receptors were collected from a human donor with alopecia areata. Each CDR3 is given with its conserved first and last residue. The order of the fields is clone size, CDR3 length, J gene, D gene, V gene, CDR3 DNA, CDR3 protein. D genes are given only for firm matches. Size is stated for part of the rows, as once, few or many counts, or as a class when the clone is expanded.

abundance: .
len: 15
j_gene: TRBJ2-5
d_gene: .
v_gene: TRBV7-9
CDR3nt: TGTGCCAGCAGTGATAGCGGGGACAGCGGAGAGACCCAGTACTTC
CDR3aa: CASSDSGDSGETQYF

abundance: .
len: 11
j_gene: TRBJ1-2
d_gene: .
v_gene: TRBV20-1
CDR3nt: TGCAGTGCGGAAGGACGGGCGGACTACACCTTC
CDR3aa: CSAEGRADYTF

abundance: once
len: 14
j_gene: TRBJ1-1
d_gene: .
v_gene: TRBV5-1
CDR3nt: TGCGCCAGCAGTTCAGGTGCAGGGGACACTGAAGCTTTCTTT
CDR3aa: CASSSGAGDTEAFF

abundance: few
len: 13
j_gene: TRBJ2-7
d_gene: .
v_gene: TRBV5-6
CDR3nt: TGTGCCAGCATGCCGGCACCCTCCTACGAGCAGTACTTC
CDR3aa: CASMPAPSYEQYF

abundance: .
len: 17
j_gene: TRBJ2-5
d_gene: TRBD2
v_gene: TRBV7-8
CDR3nt: TGTGCCAGCAGCTCGCCCGGGACTAGCGGGGATCAAGAGACCCAGTACTTC
CDR3aa: CASSSPGTSGDQETQYF

abundance: .
len: 13
j_gene: TRBJ2-6
d_gene: .
v_gene: TRBV29-1
CDR3nt: TGCAGCGTGGTTCCTTCTGGGGCCAACGTCCTGACTTTC
CDR3aa: CSVVPSGANVLTF

abundance: .
len: 15
j_gene: TRBJ1-2
d_gene: .
v_gene: TRBV9
CDR3nt: TGTGCCAGCAGCTCAGACAACGTCCTCCTCTATGGCTACACCTTC
CDR3aa: CASSSDNVLLYGYTF

abundance: .
len: 16
j_gene: TRBJ2-7
d_gene: TRBD2
v_gene: TRBV30
CDR3nt: TGTGCCTGGAGTAGCCCACTAGCGGGGGCGTTCTACGAGCAGTACTTC
CDR3aa: CAWSSPLAGAFYEQYF

abundance: .
len: 13
j_gene: TRBJ2-7
d_gene: .
v_gene: TRBV11-2
CDR3nt: TGTGCCAGCAGCTTAGGCCTGGGGGGCGAGCAGTACTTC
CDR3aa: CASSLGLGGEQYF

abundance: few
len: 13
j_gene: TRBJ2-3
d_gene: .
v_gene: TRBV13
CDR3nt: TGTGCCAGCTCGGGTTCTTCGCGAGATACGCAGTATTTT
CDR3aa: CASSGSSRDTQYF

abundance: .
len: 11
j_gene: TRBJ1-1
d_gene: .
v_gene: TRBV7-9
CDR3nt: TGTGCCAGCAGCTTGGACACTGAAGCTTTCTTT
CDR3aa: CASSLDTEAFF

abundance: few
len: 12
j_gene: TRBJ2-7
d_gene: .
v_gene: TRBV27
CDR3nt: TGTGCCAGCAGTTTATGGGGGAGCGAGCAGTACTTC
CDR3aa: CASSLWGSEQYF

abundance: .
len: 14
j_gene: TRBJ1-5
d_gene: TRBD1
v_gene: TRBV2
CDR3nt: TGTGCCAGCAAACAACAGGGGGGCAATCAGCCCCAGCATTTT
CDR3aa: CASKQQGGNQPQHF

abundance: .
len: 16
j_gene: TRBJ1-2
d_gene: .
v_gene: TRBV14
CDR3nt: TGTGCCAGCAGCCCCTCGGAGGCAGGCGCAGGATATGGCTACACCTTC
CDR3aa: CASSPSEAGAGYGYTF

abundance: few
len: 13
j_gene: TRBJ2-7
d_gene: .
v_gene: TRBV29-1
CDR3nt: TGCAGCGTTGGACAGGACCCCCTTTACGAGCAGTACTTC
CDR3aa: CSVGQDPLYEQYF

abundance: .
len: 14
j_gene: TRBJ2-1
d_gene: .
v_gene: TRBV27
CDR3nt: TGTGCCAGCAGTTTATCTGCAGGGGTGGGTGAGCAGTTCTTC
CDR3aa: CASSLSAGVGEQFF

abundance: .
len: 13
j_gene: TRBJ1-1
d_gene: .
v_gene: TRBV5-1
CDR3nt: TGCGCCAGCAGCTTCGCGGGGGGACAATCGACTTTCTTT
CDR3aa: CASSFAGGQSTFF

abundance: .
len: 13
j_gene: TRBJ2-5
d_gene: .
v_gene: TRBV4-1
CDR3nt: TGCGCCAGCAGCCATGAAAATAGGGAGACCCAGTACTTC
CDR3aa: CASSHENRETQYF

abundance: few
len: 13
j_gene: TRBJ1-1
d_gene: .
v_gene: TRBV7-2
CDR3nt: TGTGCCAGCAGCTTAAACAAGAACACTGAAGCTTTCTTT
CDR3aa: CASSLNKNTEAFF